This entry lists 31 T cell receptor beta chains sequenced from one sample in a study of beta chain features in type 1 diabetes. Reverse transcription of all isolated RNA meant that expressed TCRB transcripts were sequenced. TCRdb's table, derived via immunoSEQ multiplex PCR, lists solely in-frame clones and lacks some. The table includes about 140,000 clones, 6% to 7.5% detected once. The sequencing input was central memory CD4+ T cells from blood. The source of these receptors is a woman aged 30 to 39 in good health.

This clone was picked up a small number of times. The V gene is TRBV18, the J gene TRBJ2-1, with TRBD1 matching 9 bases. CDR3 length equals 15 residues. The trim removed 2 bases at V and 8 bases at J, leaving 7 bases unmatched. The germline V gene encodes CDR1 KGHSH and CDR2 LQKENI. For the CDR3, the DNA is TGTGCCAGCTCACCAAAGCGACAGGGGGTCGATGAGCAGTTCTTC. It specifies CASSPKRQGVDEQFF.

This sequence joins TRBV9 and TRBJ1-5; D might be TRBD1 (5 bases). The ends were cut back, 1 base at V and 9 bases at J, with 11 bases in the middle. The CDR3 is 13 residues long. Germline V gene data show CDR1 as SGDLS and CDR2 as YYNGEE. The DNA for the CDR3 is TGTGCCAGCAGCGTACTACTCGGGGGGCCCCAGCATTTT. This translates into CASSVLLGGPQHF.

The chain joins TRBV30 to TRBJ1-3, with D maybe TRBD1 (6 bases). The germline V and J ends were trimmed by 3 bases and 0 bases, with 18 bases remaining between them. The CDR3 runs to 17 residues. Germline V gene sequence: CDR1 GTSNPN, CDR2 SVGIG (reference sequence). CDR3 bases: TGTGCCTGGAGCTTCCGCGGACAGTCGAACTCTGGAAACACCATATATTTT. This encodes CAWSFRGQSNSGNTIYF.

In this sample, this clone turned up a few times. The rearrangement links TRBV28 to TRBJ2-7; 11 nucleotides agree with TRBD2. J gave up 0 bases and V 2 bases, and 3 bases lay outside the gene matches. From germline, CDR1 is MDHEN and CDR2 SYDVKM. This CDR3 spans 16 amino acids. CDR3 nucleotides: TGTGCCAGCAGTTTACAAACTAGCGGGAGCTCCTACGAGCAGTACTTC. Translated, it gives CASSLQTSGSSYEQYF.

This clone was found a few times. The J gene is TRBJ2-7, the V gene TRBV30; D gene uncertain. This CDR3 region has 14 residues. Trimming shortened V by 4 bases and J by 3 bases, and 16 bases separated the two germline ends. Germline CDR1 is GTSNPN and CDR2 is SVGIG (reference sequence). The CDR3 DNA follows: TGTGCCTGGAACCGGGTCCTCCCAGACTACGAGCAGTACTTC. Protein sequence: CAWNRVLPDYEQYF.

This clone was detected only a few times. V is TRBV18 and J is TRBJ2-5, with D uncertain. V lost 8 bases and J 5 bases, leaving 12 bases between the germline ends. Germline V gene sequence: CDR1 KGHSH, CDR2 LQKENI. The CDR3 length is 12 residues. The CDR3 region has the DNA TGTGCCAGCACCGGTTTGAGTGAGACCCAGTACTTC. This gives the protein CASTGLSETQYF. Full variable domain (outside the CDR3, taken from reference TRBV18 and TRBJ2-5): NAGVMQNPRHLVRRRGQEARLRCSPMKGHSHVYWYRQLPEEGLKFMVYLQKENIIDESGMPKERFSAEFPKEGPSILRIQQVVRGDSAAYFCASTGLSETQYFGPGTRLLVL.

The chain links TRBV18 to TRBJ2-1, with 14 bases lining up with TRBD2. Per the germline V gene, CDR1 is KGHSH and CDR2 is LQKENI. The junction had 13 bases not matched to a gene; V was cut back by 6 bases and J by 0 bases. CDR3 size: 20 residues. In DNA form, the CDR3 reads TGTGCCAGCTCCCAAGGAAGCGGACTAGCGGGAGGAAGCTCCTACAATGAGCAGTTCTTC. Encoded protein: CASSQGSGLAGGSSYNEQFF.

The CDR3: CASSPGEGRSYGYTF. CDR3 DNA: TGTGCCAGCAGCCCCGGGGAGGGGAGGTCCTATGGCTACACCTTC. V gene TRBV7-2 combines with J gene TRBJ1-2, with D perhaps TRBD1 (5 bases). The CDR3 extends over 15 amino acids. Trimming shortened V by 5 bases and J by 4 bases, and 17 bases separated the two germline ends. Germline-derived CDR1 and CDR2 are SGHTA and FQGNSA.

V is TRBV5-1 and J is TRBJ1-3; D gene ambiguous. The CDR3 spans 14 residues. Germline V gene sequence: CDR1 SGHRS, CDR2 YFSETQ. V lost 1 base and J 0 bases, leaving 5 bases between the germline ends. CDR3 DNA sequence: TGCGCCAGCAGCTTGAGCTCCTCTGGAAACACCATATATTTT. Translated, it gives CASSLSSSGNTIYF.

This clone was recorded a few times. This chain links TRBV30 with TRBJ2-5, with D maybe TRBD2 (6 bases). CDR3 length: 14 amino acids. V dropped 1 base and J dropped 2 bases, with 11 bases sitting between them. Germline values: CDR1 GTSNPN, CDR2 SVGIG (reference sequence). Here the CDR3 DNA reads TGTGCCTGGAGTGCTTGGACTAATCAAGAGACCCAGTACTTC. This sequence encodes CAWSAWTNQETQYF.

This clone was counted many times. The chain recombines TRBV28 with TRBJ2-5; 9 bases line up with TRBD2. The CDR3 totals 12 residues. Per the germline V gene, CDR1 is MDHEN and CDR2 is SYDVKM. The J segment lost 9 bases and the V segment lost 4 bases, leaving 3 bases of the junction unmatched. CDR3 residues: CASSSPSGAQYF. CDR3 in DNA: TGTGCCAGCAGTTCCCCTAGCGGGGCCCAGTACTTC.

CDR3 DNA: TGCGCCAGCAGCCAAGAAGTTGGCAGTAACACCGGGGAGCTGTTTTTT. Translated: CASSQEVGSNTGELFF. The chain recombines TRBV4-1 with TRBJ2-2, with D uncertain. Germline V gene lookup returns CDR1 MGHRA and CDR2 YSYEKL. V was trimmed by 0 bases and J by 2 bases, leaving 10 bases between them. The CDR3 has 16 amino acids.

There are a few counts of this clone. V gene TRBV7-2 combines with J gene TRBJ2-1; D remains unclear. V lost 1 base to trimming and J lost 8 bases, with 12 bases between them. CDR1 is SGHTA, CDR2 FQGNSA, per germline. The CDR3 totals 14 residues. The CDR3 sequence: CASSLDPSVHEQFF. For the CDR3, the DNA is TGTGCCAGCAGCTTAGACCCTAGTGTTCATGAGCAGTTCTTC.

This clone was found a few times. The chain uses TRBV7-2 and TRBJ1-5; TRBD1 matches 9 bases. CDR1 and CDR2 (germline): SGHTA, FQGNSA. The trim removed 5 bases at V and 5 bases at J, leaving 7 bases unmatched. The CDR3 runs 15 residues. CDR3 nucleotides: TGTGCCAGCAGCGCGGGACAGGGCCTTTATCAGCCCCAGCATTTT. This sequence encodes CASSAGQGLYQPQHF.

The chain joins TRBV4-2 to TRBJ2-1; 8 bases map to TRBD1. The CDR3 extends over 16 amino acids. With 3 bases clipped from V and 8 bases from J, the junction kept 12 bases outside the gene matches. Germline CDR1 is LGHNA and CDR2 is YNFKEQ. CDR3 region: CASSQADRASGDEQFF. CDR3 coding DNA: TGTGCCAGCAGCCAGGCGGACAGGGCCTCGGGCGATGAGCAGTTCTTC.

The V and J genes are TRBV6-5 and TRBJ2-5; tentative D call: TRBD1 (6 bases). Germline V gives CDR1 MNHEY, CDR2 SVGAGI. V dropped 5 bases and J dropped 3 bases, with 13 bases sitting between them. The CDR3 runs to 14 residues. CDR3 DNA sequence: TGTGCCAGCAGTCCAAGGGACACCAAAGAGACCCAGTACTTC. Translation: CASSPRDTKETQYF.

The rearrangement uses TRBV13 and TRBJ1-4, with TRBD1 identical over 7 bases. The CDR3 length is 16 residues. Per germline, CDR1 PRHDT and CDR2 FYEKMQ (reference sequence). V was pared by 5 bases and J by 0 bases, with 6 bases of the junction left unmatched. The CDR3 DNA follows: TGTGCCAGCAGCCTCACAGGGGAAGCAACTAATGAAAAACTGTTTTTT. Its translation is CASSLTGEATNEKLFF.

In this sample, this clone turned up a few times. The CDR3 DNA reads as TGTGCCTGGAGTTCAAATCCGGGTCGTAATGAAAAACTGTTTTTT. Translation gives CAWSSNPGRNEKLFF. The chain is built from TRBV30 and TRBJ1-4; D is ambiguous. V was cut by 2 bases and J by 4 bases, with 14 bases left in between. The CDR3 runs to 15 residues. Germline CDR1 and CDR2: GTSNPN and SVGIG (reference sequence).

This clone came up a few times. This CDR3 reads CSVEKTGTGVYNEQFF. CDR3 bases: TGCAGCGTTGAAAAAACCGGGACAGGGGTCTACAATGAGCAGTTCTTC. The chain is built from TRBV29-1 and TRBJ2-1; 10 bases agree with TRBD1. Germline V gene sequence: CDR1 SQVTM, CDR2 ANQGSEA. This CDR3 contains 16 residues. V lost 2 bases and J lost 3; bases outside the gene matches: 7.

This clone was seen a few times. The chain couples TRBV28 to TRBJ2-1, with 10 positions matching TRBD2. The CDR3 is 14 amino acids. V dropped 6 bases and J dropped 5; count of bases not matched to a gene: 4. Germline-derived CDR1 and CDR2 are MDHEN and SYDVKM. CDR3 amino acids: CASRGLAANNEQFF. The CDR3 DNA reads TGTGCCAGCAGAGGACTAGCGGCTAACAATGAGCAGTTCTTC.

J is TRBJ2-1 and V is TRBV6-6; a weak D match, TRBD1 (6 bases). Germline lookup yields CDR1 MNHNY and CDR2 SVGAGI (reference sequence). The CDR3 extends over 11 amino acids. V was clipped by 7 bases and J by 7 bases, with 8 bases between them. The CDR3 reads CASTGQNEQFF. Written as DNA, the CDR3 is TGTGCCAGCACCGGACAGAATGAGCAGTTCTTC.

The genes are TRBV30 and TRBJ2-7, with TRBD1 identical over 9 bases. Germline trimming cut 7 bases from V and 2 bases from J; bases unmatched to any gene: 9. CDR3 length equals 14 residues. Germline CDR1 is GTSNPN and CDR2 is SVGIG (reference sequence). The CDR3 nucleotides are TGTGCCTCCCGGGAGTGGACAGGGGCCTACGAGCAGTACTTC. Translation gives CASREWTGAYEQYF.

This clone has a count of ten or more. This CDR3 is CSVERDSLGETQYF. For the CDR3, the DNA is TGCAGCGTTGAACGGGACAGCCTGGGGGAGACCCAGTACTTC. This sequence joins TRBV29-1 and TRBJ2-5; 7 bases agree with TRBD1. This CDR3 has 14 residues. V trimming: 2 bases; J trimming: 5 bases; junction bases outside the gene matches: 8. The V gene's germline CDR1 is SQVTM and CDR2 ANQGSEA.

The J gene is TRBJ2-5, the V gene TRBV7-2, with 16 nucleotides matching TRBD2. Germline CDR1 SGHTA, CDR2 FQGNSA. J was trimmed by 5 bases and V by 1 base; bases with no gene match: 1. The CDR3 length is 16 residues. The CDR3 here is CASSLGGLAGGETQYF. Written as DNA, the CDR3 is TGTGCCAGCAGCTTAGGGGGACTAGCGGGAGGGGAGACCCAGTACTTC.

The chain couples TRBV7-8 to TRBJ2-3; D unresolved. V shed 1 base and J shed 3 bases, with 8 bases lying between them. This CDR3 region has 14 residues. Per germline, CDR1 SGHVS and CDR2 FQNEAQ. CDR3 region: CASSLGLVTDTQYF. The CDR3 region has the DNA TGTGCCAGCAGCTTAGGGCTAGTAACAGATACGCAGTATTTT.

In DNA, the CDR3 is TGTGCCACCAGCAGGGAAGGACTAGCGGGAGACAATGAGCAGTTCTTC. Protein sequence: CATSREGLAGDNEQFF. The chain couples TRBV15 to TRBJ2-1; 13 bases agree with TRBD2. Per germline, CDR1 LNHNV and CDR2 YYDKDF (reference sequence). V shed 3 bases and J 5 bases; nucleotides not matched to a gene: 4. The CDR3 sequence is 16 residues long. The full variable domain, in which reference TRBV15 and TRBJ2-1 provide the parts outside the CDR3, is DAMVIQNPRYQVTQFGKPVTLSCSQTLNHNVMYWYQQKSSQAPKLLFHYYDKDFNNEADTPDNFQSRRPNTSFCFLDIRSPGLGDTAMYLCATSREGLAGDNEQFFGPGTRLTVL.

The sample holds a few counts of this clone. This sequence joins TRBV18 and TRBJ1-1; D gene uncertain. This CDR3 is built from 14 residues. Looked up from germline, CDR1 is KGHSH and CDR2 is LQKENI. Trimming cost V 6 bases and J 2 bases, with 13 bases left between them. The CDR3 sequence: CASSPRSYNTEAFF. The CDR3 nucleotides read TGTGCCAGCTCCCCCAGGTCGTACAACACTGAAGCTTTCTTT.

This chain joins TRBV9 and TRBJ2-5; a weak D match, TRBD2 (6 bases). Trimming removed 0 bases from V and 5 bases from J, with 11 bases in between. The CDR3 covers 14 residues. Germline CDR1 SGDLS, CDR2 YYNGEE. CDR3 bases: TGTGCCAGCAGCGTAGCTACCGGGAGCGAGACCCAGTACTTC. It codes for CASSVATGSETQYF.

Of note for this clone: The junction departs from germline at one end; a sequencing error may be responsible. This rearrangement joins TRBV7-7 to TRBJ2-5; D uncertain. This CDR3 comprises 13 residues. Per germline, CDR1 SSHAT and CDR2 FNYEAQ (reference sequence). DNA of the CDR3: TGTGCTAGCAGTCAACAGTTCCAAGAGACCCAGTACTTC. Amino acids: CASSQQFQETQYF.

This clone showed up just a few times. The V gene is TRBV7-2, the J gene TRBJ2-5, with D tentatively TRBD2 (5 bases). Germline CDR1 SGHTA, CDR2 FQGNSA. The CDR3 is 14 residues long. Between the trimmed V and J ends, which lost 1 base and 5 bases, there was a span of 11 bases. The CDR3 DNA is TGTGCCAGCAGCTTAGGTCTAGCATCGGAGACCCAGTACTTC. Amino acid sequence: CASSLGLASETQYF.

The chain uses TRBV19 and TRBJ1-5, with D unclear. V lost 1 base to trimming and J lost 0 bases, with 7 bases between them. The CDR3 spans 15 residues. Per germline, CDR1 LNHDA and CDR2 SQIVND (reference sequence). The CDR3 DNA reads TGTGCCAGTAGTATAGCACAGAATAGCAATCAGCCCCAGCATTTT. It yields the protein CASSIAQNSNQPQHF.